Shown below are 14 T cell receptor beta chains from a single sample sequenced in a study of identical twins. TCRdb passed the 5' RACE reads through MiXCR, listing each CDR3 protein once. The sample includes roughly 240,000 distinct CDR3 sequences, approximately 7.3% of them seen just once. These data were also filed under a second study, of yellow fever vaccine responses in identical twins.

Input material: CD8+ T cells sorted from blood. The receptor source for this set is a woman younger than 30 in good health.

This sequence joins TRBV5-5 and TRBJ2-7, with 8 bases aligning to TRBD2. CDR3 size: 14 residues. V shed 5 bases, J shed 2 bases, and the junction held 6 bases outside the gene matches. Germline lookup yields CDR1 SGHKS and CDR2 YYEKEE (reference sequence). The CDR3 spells CASRGGTRPYEQYF. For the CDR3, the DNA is TGTGCCAGCAGGGGGGGGACTAGACCCTACGAGCAGTACTTC.

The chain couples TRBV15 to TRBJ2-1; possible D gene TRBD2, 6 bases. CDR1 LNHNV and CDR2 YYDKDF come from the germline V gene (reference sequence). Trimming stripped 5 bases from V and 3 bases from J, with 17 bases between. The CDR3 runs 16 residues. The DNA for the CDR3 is TGTGCCACCAGCTCACCCGGGACTTCGAACTACAATGAGCAGTTCTTC. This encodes CATSSPGTSNYNEQFF.

CDR3: CASSVVPLETQYF. For the CDR3, the DNA is TGTGCCAGCAGCGTAGTCCCGCTGGAGACCCAGTACTTC. V usage is TRBV9 and J usage is TRBJ2-5, with D uncertain. CDR1 is SGDLS and CDR2 is YYNGEE in the germline V gene. The V gene lost 0 bases and the J gene lost 5 bases, with 8 bases spanning the gap. This CDR3 spans 13 amino acids.

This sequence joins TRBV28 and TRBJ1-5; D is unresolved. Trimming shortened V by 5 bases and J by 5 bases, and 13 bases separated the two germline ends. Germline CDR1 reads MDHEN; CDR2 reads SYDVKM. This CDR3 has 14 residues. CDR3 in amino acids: CASSRTNGDQPQHF. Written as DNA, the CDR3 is TGTGCCAGCAGTCGGACGAACGGCGATCAGCCCCAGCATTTT.

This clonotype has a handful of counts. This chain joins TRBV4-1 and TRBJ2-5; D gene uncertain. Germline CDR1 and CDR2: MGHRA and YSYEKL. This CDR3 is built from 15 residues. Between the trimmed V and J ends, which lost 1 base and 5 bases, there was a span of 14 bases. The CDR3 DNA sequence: TGCGCCAGCAGCCAAGTCGGCCCGCTGCAGGAGACCCAGTACTTC. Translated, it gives CASSQVGPLQETQYF.

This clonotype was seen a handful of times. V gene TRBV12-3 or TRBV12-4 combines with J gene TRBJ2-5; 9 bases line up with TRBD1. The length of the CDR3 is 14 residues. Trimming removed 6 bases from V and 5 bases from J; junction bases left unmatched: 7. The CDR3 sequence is CASRTTGGGETQYF. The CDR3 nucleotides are TGTGCCAGCAGAACAACAGGGGGCGGGGAGACCCAGTACTTC.

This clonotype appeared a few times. The CDR3 coding sequence is TGTGCCACCAGCAGAGGCTGGCAGAACTACGAGCAGTACGTC. It specifies CATSRGWQNYEQYV. The V call is TRBV15, the J call TRBJ2-7; unclear D gene. CDR1 is LNHNV and CDR2 is YYDKDF in the germline V gene (reference sequence). The V and J ends lost 1 base and 3 bases respectively, with 10 bases between them. This CDR3 has 14 amino acids.

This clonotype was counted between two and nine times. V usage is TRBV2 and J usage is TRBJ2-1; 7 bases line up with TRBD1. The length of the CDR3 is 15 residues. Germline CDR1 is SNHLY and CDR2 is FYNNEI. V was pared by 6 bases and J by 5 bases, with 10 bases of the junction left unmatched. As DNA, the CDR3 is TGTGCCAGCAGAGGTACAGGGGTAATACACAATGAGCAGTTCTTC. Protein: CASRGTGVIHNEQFF.

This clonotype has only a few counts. This CDR3 is CASSLESGGLRAFF. The CDR3 region has the DNA TGTGCCAGCAGCTTAGAGTCAGGGGGCCTGCGAGCTTTCTTT. The chain carries TRBV7-6 and TRBJ1-1, with 8 bases aligning to TRBD1. CDR1 SGHVS and CDR2 FNYEAQ come from the germline V gene. Trimming at V came to 1 base and at J to 10 bases, leaving 8 bases not matched to a gene. This CDR3 is built from 14 residues.

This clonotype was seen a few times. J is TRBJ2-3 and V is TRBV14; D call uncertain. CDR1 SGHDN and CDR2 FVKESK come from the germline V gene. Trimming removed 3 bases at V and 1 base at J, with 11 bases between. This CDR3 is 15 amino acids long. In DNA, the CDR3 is TGTGCCAGCAGCCATCCTGACCCCGGCACAGATACGCAGTATTTT. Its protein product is CASSHPDPGTDTQYF.

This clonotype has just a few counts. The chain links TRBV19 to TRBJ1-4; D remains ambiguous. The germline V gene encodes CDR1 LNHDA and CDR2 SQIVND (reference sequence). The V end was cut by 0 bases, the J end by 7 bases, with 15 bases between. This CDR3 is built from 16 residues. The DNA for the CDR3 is TGTGCCAGTAGTATAGAGAGCAGGAAAGTCAGTGAAAAACTGTTTTTT. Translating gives CASSIESRKVSEKLFF.

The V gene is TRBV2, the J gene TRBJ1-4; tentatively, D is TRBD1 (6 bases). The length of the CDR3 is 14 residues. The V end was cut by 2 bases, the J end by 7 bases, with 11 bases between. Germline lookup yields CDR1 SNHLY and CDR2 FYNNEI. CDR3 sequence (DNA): TGTGCCAGCAGTGAAACAGGGTCGGGTGAAAAACTGTTTTTT. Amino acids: CASSETGSGEKLFF.

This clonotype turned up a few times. The CDR3 nucleotides are TGCGCCAGCAGCTCCCCCACCGGGACTAGCGGGAGGGTGCCCCAAGAGACCCAGTACTTC. Translating it yields CASSSPTGTSGRVPQETQYF. The chain uses TRBV5-1 and TRBJ2-5; TRBD2 matches at 16 bases. The CDR3 consists of 20 residues. Germline lookup yields CDR1 SGHRS and CDR2 YFSETQ. V trimming: 3 bases; J trimming: 1 base; junction bases outside the gene matches: 12.

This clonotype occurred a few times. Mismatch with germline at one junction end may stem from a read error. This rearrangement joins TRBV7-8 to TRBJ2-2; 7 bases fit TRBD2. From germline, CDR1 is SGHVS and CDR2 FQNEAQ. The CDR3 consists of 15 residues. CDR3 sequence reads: CASSLAVGSTGELFF. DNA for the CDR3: TGTGCCAGCAGCCTAGCGGTAGGGAGCACCGGGGAGCTGTTTTTT.